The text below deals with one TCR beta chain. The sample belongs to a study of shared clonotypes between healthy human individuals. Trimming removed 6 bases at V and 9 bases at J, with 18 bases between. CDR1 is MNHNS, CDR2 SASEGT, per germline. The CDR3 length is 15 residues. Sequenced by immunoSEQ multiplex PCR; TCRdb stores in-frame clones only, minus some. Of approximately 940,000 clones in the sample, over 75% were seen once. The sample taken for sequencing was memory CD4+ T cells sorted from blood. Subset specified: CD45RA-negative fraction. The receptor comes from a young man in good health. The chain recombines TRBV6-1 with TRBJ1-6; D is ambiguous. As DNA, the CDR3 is TGTGCCAGCAGCCCCGTGGTCGGGTTGGGTTCACCCCTCCACTTT. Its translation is CASSPVVGLGSPLHF.